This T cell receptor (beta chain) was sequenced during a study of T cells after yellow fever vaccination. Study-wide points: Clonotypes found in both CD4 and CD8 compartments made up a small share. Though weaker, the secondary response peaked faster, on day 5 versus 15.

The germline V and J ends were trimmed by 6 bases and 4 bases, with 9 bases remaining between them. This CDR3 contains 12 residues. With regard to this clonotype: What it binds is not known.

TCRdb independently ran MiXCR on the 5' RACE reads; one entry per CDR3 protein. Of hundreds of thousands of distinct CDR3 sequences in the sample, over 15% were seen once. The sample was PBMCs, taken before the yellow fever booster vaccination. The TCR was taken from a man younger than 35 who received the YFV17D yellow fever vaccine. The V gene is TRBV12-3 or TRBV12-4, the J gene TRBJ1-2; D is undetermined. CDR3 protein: CASRNQAYGYTF. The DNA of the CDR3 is TGTGCCAGCAGGAACCAGGCCTATGGCTACACCTTC.